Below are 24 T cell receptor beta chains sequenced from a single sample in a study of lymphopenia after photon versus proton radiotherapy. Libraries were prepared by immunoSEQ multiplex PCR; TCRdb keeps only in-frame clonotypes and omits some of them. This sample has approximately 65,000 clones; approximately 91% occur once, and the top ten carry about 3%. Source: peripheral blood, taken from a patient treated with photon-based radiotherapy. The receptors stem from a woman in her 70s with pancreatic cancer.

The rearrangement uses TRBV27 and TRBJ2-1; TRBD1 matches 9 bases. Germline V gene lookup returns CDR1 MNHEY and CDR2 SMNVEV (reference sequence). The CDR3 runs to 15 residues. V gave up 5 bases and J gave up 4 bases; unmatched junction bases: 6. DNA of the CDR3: TGTGCCAGCAGTAAAGGACAGGGGCGGTACAATGAGCAGTTCTTC. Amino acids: CASSKGQGRYNEQFF.

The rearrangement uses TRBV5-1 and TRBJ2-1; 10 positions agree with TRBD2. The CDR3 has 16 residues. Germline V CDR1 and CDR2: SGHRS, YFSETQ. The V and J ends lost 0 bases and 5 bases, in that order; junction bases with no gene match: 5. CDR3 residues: CASSLARTSGNNEQFF. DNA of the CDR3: TGCGCCAGCAGCTTGGCCCGGACTAGCGGTAACAATGAGCAGTTCTTC.

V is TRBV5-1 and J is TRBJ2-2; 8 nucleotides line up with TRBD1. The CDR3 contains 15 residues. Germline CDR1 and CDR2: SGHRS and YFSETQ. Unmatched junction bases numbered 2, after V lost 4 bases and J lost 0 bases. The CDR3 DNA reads TGCGCCAGCAGCAGACAGGGGCCGAACACCGGGGAGCTGTTTTTT. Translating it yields CASSRQGPNTGELFF. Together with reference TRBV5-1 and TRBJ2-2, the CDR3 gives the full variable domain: KAGVTQTPRYLIKTRGQQVTLSCSPISGHRSVSWYQQTPGQGLQFLFEYFSETQRNKGNFPGRFSGRQFSNSRSEMNVSTLELGDSALYLCASSRQGPNTGELFFGEGSRLTVL.

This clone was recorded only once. The CDR3 loop is CASSVGPSGRGTDTQYF. The CDR3 nucleotides read TGTGCCAGCAGCGTAGGCCCTAGCGGGAGAGGCACAGATACGCAGTATTTT. The rearrangement links TRBV9 to TRBJ2-3; TRBD2 aligns across 10 bases. V trimming: 0 bases; J trimming: 1 base; junction bases outside the gene matches: 5. Germline lookup yields CDR1 SGDLS and CDR2 YYNGEE. The CDR3 is made up of 17 amino acids.

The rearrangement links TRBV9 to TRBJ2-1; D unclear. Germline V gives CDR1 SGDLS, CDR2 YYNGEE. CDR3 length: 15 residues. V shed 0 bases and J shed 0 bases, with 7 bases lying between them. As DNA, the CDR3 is TGTGCCAGCAGCGTAGAAGCGACCTCCTACAATGAGCAGTTCTTC. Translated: CASSVEATSYNEQFF. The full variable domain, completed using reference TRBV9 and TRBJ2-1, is DSGVTQTPKHLITATGQRVTLRCSPRSGDLSVYWYQQSLDQGLQFLIQYYNGEERAKGNILERFSAQQFPDLHSELNLSSLELGDSALYFCASSVEATSYNEQFFGPGTRLTVL.

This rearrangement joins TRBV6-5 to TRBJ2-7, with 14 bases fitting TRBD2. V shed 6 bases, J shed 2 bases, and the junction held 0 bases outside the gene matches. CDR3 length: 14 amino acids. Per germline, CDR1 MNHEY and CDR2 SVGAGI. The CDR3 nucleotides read TGTGCCAGCAGGGGACTAGCGGGAGCCTACGAGCAGTACTTC. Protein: CASRGLAGAYEQYF.

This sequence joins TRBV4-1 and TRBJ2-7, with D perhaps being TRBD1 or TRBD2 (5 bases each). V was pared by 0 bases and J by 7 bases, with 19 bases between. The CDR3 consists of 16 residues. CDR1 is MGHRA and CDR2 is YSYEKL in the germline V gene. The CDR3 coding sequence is TGCGCCAGCAGCCAAGATCTTGACACCGGGACGGGAGAGCAGTACTTC. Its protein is CASSQDLDTGTGEQYF.

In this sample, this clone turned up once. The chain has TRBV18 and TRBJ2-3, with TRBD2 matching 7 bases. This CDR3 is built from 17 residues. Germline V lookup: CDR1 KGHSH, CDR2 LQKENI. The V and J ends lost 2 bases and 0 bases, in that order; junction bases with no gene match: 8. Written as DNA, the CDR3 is TGTGCCAGCTCACCAATAGGACGGGAGGTAAGCACAGATACGCAGTATTTT. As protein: CASSPIGREVSTDTQYF.

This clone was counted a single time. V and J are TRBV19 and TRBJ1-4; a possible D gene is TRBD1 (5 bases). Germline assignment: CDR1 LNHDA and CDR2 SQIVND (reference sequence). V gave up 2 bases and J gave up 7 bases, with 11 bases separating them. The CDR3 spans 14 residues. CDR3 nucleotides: TGTGCCAGTAGTATACAGGGAGGACGTGAAAAACTGTTTTTT. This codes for CASSIQGGREKLFF.

The CDR3 DNA follows: TGCGCCAGCAGCCAAGATGGGCTAGCGGGCCAATACACAGATACGCAGTATTTT. Its protein is CASSQDGLAGQYTDTQYF. The rearrangement links TRBV4-1 to TRBJ2-3; 8 bases agree with TRBD2. With 0 bases clipped from V and 2 bases from J, the junction kept 10 bases outside the gene matches. Germline V gives CDR1 MGHRA, CDR2 YSYEKL. The CDR3 is made up of 18 amino acids.

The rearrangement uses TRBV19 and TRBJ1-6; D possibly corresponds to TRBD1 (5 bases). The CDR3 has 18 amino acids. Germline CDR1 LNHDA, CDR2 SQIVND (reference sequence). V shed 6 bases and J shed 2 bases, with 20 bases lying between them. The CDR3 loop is CASSTSPRQGAYNSPLHF. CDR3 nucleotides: TGTGCCAGTAGCACCAGTCCCCGACAAGGGGCCTATAATTCACCCCTCCACTTT.

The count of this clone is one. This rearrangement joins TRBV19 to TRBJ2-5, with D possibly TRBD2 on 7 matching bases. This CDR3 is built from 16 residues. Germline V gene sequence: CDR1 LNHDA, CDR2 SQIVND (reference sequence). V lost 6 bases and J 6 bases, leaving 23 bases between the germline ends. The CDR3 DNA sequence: TGTGCCAGTAGCTCAAGGGGGGGCGCGGGTAAACAGACCCAGTACTTC. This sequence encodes CASSSRGGAGKQTQYF.

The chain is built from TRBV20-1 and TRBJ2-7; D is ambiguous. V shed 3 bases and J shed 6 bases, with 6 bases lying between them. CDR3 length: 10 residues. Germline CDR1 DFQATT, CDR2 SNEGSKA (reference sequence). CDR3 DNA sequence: TGCAGTGCTAGCTCGGGCGAGCAGTACTTC. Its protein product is CSASSGEQYF.

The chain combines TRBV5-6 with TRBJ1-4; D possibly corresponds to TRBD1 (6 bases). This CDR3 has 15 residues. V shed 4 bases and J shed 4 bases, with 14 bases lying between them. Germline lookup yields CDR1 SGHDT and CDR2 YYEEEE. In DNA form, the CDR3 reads TGTGCCAGCAGCGGCACAGGGAGGAGTAATGAAAAACTGTTTTTT. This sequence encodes CASSGTGRSNEKLFF. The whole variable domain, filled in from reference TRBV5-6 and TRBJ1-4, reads DAGVTQSPTHLIKTRGQQVTLRCSPKSGHDTVSWYQQALGQGPQFIFQYYEEEERQRGNFPDRFSGHQFPNYSSELNVNALLLGDSALYLCASSGTGRSNEKLFFGSGTQLSVL.

This chain's CDR3 is CASSNFGRSPGELFF. CDR3 DNA: TGTGCCAGTAGCAATTTTGGGAGGTCACCCGGGGAGCTGTTTTTT. The chain couples TRBV19 to TRBJ2-2; a possible D gene is TRBD2 (6 bases). The CDR3 contains 15 residues. From germline, CDR1 is LNHDA and CDR2 SQIVND (reference sequence). Between the trimmed V and J ends, which lost 6 bases and 6 bases, there was a span of 17 bases.

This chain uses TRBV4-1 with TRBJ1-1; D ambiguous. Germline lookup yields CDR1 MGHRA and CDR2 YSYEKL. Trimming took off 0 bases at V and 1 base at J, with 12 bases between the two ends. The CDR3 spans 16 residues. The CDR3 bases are TGCGCCAGCAGCCAAGAGTGGTTACAGACGAACACTGAAGCTTTCTTT. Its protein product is CASSQEWLQTNTEAFF.

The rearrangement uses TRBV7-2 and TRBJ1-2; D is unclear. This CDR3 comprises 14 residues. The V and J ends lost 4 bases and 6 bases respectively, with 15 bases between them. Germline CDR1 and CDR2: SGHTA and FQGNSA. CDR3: CASSYPGEGHGYTF. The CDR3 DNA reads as TGTGCCAGCAGCTACCCCGGGGAGGGCCATGGCTACACCTTC.

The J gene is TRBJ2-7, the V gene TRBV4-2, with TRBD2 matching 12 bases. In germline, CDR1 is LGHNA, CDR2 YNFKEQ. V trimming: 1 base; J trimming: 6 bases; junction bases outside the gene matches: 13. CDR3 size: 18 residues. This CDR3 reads CASSQVETSGRLGGEQYF. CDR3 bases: TGTGCCAGCAGCCAAGTAGAGACTAGCGGGAGATTGGGCGGCGAGCAGTACTTC.

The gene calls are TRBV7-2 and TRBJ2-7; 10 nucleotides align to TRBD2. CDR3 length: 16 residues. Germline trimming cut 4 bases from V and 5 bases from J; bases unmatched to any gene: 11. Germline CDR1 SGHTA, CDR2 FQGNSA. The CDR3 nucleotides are TGTGCCAGCAGCTGGCCCACTAGCGGGATTCTGAACGAGCAGTACTTC. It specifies CASSWPTSGILNEQYF. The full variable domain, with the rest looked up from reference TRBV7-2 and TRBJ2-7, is GAGVSQSPSNKVTEKGKDVELRCDPISGHTALYWYRQSLGQGLEFLIYFQGNSAPDKSGLPSDRFSAERTGGSVSTLTIQRTQQEDSAVYLCASSWPTSGILNEQYFGPGTRLTVT.

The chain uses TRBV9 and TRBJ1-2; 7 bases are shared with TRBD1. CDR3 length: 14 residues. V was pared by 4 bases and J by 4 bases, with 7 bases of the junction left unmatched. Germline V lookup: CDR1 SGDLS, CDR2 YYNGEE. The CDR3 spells CASSPSGTVYGYTF. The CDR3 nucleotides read TGTGCCAGCAGCCCAAGCGGGACAGTCTATGGCTACACCTTC. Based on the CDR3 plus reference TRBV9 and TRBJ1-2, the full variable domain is DSGVTQTPKHLITATGQRVTLRCSPRSGDLSVYWYQQSLDQGLQFLIQYYNGEERAKGNILERFSAQQFPDLHSELNLSSLELGDSALYFCASSPSGTVYGYTFGSGTRLTVV.

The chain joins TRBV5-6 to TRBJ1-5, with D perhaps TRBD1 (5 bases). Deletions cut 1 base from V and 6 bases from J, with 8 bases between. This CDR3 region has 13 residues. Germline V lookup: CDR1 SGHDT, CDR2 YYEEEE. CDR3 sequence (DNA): TGTGCCAGCAGCTTGCAGGGAGTTCAGCCCCAGCATTTT. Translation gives CASSLQGVQPQHF. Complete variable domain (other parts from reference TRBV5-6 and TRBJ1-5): DAGVTQSPTHLIKTRGQQVTLRCSPKSGHDTVSWYQQALGQGPQFIFQYYEEEERQRGNFPDRFSGHQFPNYSSELNVNALLLGDSALYLCASSLQGVQPQHFGDGTRLSIL.

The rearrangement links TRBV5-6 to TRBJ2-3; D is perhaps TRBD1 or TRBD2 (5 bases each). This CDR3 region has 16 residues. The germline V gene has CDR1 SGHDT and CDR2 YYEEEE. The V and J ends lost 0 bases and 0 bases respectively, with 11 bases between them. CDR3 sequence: CASSLASRESTDTQYF. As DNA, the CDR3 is TGTGCCAGCAGCTTGGCGAGCAGGGAGAGCACAGATACGCAGTATTTT.

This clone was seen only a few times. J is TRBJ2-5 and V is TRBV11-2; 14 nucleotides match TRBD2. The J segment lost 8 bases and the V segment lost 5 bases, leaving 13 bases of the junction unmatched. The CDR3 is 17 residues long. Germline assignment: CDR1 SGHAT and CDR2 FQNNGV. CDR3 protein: CASSRGLAGDPRETQYF. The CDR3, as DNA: TGTGCCAGCAGCAGGGGACTAGCGGGAGATCCAAGAGAAACCCAGTACTTC.

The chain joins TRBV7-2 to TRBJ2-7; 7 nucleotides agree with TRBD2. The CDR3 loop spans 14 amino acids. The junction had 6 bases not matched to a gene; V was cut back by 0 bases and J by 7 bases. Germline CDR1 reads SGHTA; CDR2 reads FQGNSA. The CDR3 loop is CASSLAAGAGEQYF. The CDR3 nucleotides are TGTGCCAGCAGCTTAGCGGCGGGAGCGGGTGAGCAGTACTTC. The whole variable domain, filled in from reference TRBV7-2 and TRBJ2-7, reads GAGVSQSPSNKVTEKGKDVELRCDPISGHTALYWYRQSLGQGLEFLIYFQGNSAPDKSGLPSDRFSAERTGGSVSTLTIQRTQQEDSAVYLCASSLAAGAGEQYFGPGTRLTVT.